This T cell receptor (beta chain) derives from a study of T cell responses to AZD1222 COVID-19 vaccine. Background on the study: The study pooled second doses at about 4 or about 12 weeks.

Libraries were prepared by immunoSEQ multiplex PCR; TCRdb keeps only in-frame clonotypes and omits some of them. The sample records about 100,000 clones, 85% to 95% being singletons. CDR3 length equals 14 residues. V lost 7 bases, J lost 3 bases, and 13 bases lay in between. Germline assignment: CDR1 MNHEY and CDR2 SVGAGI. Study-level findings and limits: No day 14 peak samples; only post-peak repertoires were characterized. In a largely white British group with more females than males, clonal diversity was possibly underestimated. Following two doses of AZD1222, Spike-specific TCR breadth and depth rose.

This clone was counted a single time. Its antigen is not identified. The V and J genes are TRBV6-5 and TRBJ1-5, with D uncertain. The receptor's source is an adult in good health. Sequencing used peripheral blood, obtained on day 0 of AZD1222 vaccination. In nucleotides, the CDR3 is TGTGCCAGCAAAGAGCAAGCGATCAATCAGCCCCAGCATTTT. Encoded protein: CASKEQAINQPQHF.